This T cell receptor beta chain stems from a study of neoadjuvant anti-PD-1 for oral cavity cancer. Whole-study context: Before surgery, most patients got three to four biweekly 3 mg/kg nivolumab doses. Patients without progression got a fourth dose around day 43. Findings of the study overall: TCR analyses covered only three patients per response group.

Sequencing was performed with immunoSEQ multiplex PCR; in TCRdb, only in-frame clones are kept and a portion is missing. The sample lists about 23,000 clones, 45% seen once, with 30% to 50% in the top ten. The time point was: after neoadjuvant nivolumab, at surgical resection. This clone has a count of ten or more. Its antigen is not identified. Germline values: CDR1 KGHSH, CDR2 LQKENI. The length of the CDR3 is 14 residues. V was clipped by 3 bases and J by 1 base; unmatched bases: 1. The rearrangement uses TRBV18 and TRBJ1-1; TRBD1 matches at 8 bases. The source was tumor tissue, collected after nivolumab (anti-PD-1) treatment. The source is a person aged 35-79 years with oral cavity squamous cell carcinoma. This chain's CDR3 is CASSPGQGNTEAFF. In nucleotides, the CDR3 is TGTGCCAGCTCACCTGGACAGGGGAACACTGAAGCTTTCTTT.